This T cell receptor beta chain comes out of a study of molecular identifiers for immune sequencing clone quantification. Study details: Replicates involved a five-way split of RNA from approximately 20,000 or 100,000 naive CD8 cells, with sequencing of four. General study findings and limits: Among effectors, clones above 20 RNA copies held over 97% of molecules; among naive cells, under 1%.

Via MiXCR, TCRdb re-called the PCR reads, giving one row per CDR3 protein. The sample has some 320,000 distinct CDR3 sequences, roughly 23% seen once. For naive CD8 T cells, sorting used the CD8+CD4-CCR7+CD45RA+ phenotype. Concerning this clonotype itself: Antigen specificity is unknown.

The CDR3 has 15 amino acids. V trimming: 5 bases; J trimming: 2 bases; junction bases outside the gene matches: 5. The germline gives CDR1 MDHEN, CDR2 SYDVKM. The J gene is TRBJ2-3, the V gene TRBV28, with 9 bases that match TRBD2. Sequenced sample: naive CD8+ T cells from blood, with Jurkat cell RNA spiked in. Subset given: FACS-sorted CD8+CD4-CCR7+CD45RA+ naive T cells. The sequence derives from a human donor in good health. Some libraries in this study had Jurkat cell RNA spiked in. The CDR3 nucleotides are TGTGCCAGCAGTAGACTAGCGGAGACCACAGATACGCAGTATTTT. Translation gives CASSRLAETTDTQYF. The variable domain in full, with the rest retrieved from reference TRBV28 and TRBJ2-3, is DVKVTQSSRYLVKRTGEKVFLECVQDMDHENMFWYRQDPGLGLRLIYFSYDVKMKEKGDIPEGYSVSREKKERFSLILESASTNQTSMYLCASSRLAETTDTQYFGPGTRLTVL.